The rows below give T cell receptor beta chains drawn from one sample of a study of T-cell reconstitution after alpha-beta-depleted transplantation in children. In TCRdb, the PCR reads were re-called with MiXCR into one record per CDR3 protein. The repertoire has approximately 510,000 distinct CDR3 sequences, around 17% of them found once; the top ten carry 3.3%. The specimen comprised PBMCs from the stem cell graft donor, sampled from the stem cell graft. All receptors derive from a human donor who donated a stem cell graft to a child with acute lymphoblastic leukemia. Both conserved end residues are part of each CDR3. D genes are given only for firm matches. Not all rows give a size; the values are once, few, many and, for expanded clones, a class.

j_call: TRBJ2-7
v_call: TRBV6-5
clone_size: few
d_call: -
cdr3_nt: TGTGCCAGCAGTTACGTTGCCAATTACGAGCAGTACTTC
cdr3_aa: CASSYVANYEQYF

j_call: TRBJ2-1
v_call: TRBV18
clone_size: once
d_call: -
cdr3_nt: TGTGCCAGCTCACCAAACACACGGCCCAACAATGAGCAGTTCTTC
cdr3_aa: CASSPNTRPNNEQFF

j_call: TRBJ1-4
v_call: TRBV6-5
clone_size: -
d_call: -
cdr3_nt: TGTGCCAGCAGTTACTCCGTTGGGGGTACTAATGAAAAACTGTTTTTT
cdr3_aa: CASSYSVGGTNEKLFF

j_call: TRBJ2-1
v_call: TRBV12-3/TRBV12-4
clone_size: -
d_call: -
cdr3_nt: TGTGCCAGCAGGTTGGCCCGGGGAGAGCAGTTCTTC
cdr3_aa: CASRLARGEQFF

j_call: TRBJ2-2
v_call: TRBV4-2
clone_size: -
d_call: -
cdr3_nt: TGTGCCAGCAGCCCACTGGTCATAAAGGGACAAAACACCGGGGAGCTGTTTTTT
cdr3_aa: CASSPLVIKGQNTGELFF

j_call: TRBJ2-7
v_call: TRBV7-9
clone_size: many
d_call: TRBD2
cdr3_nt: TGTGCCAGCAGCTCGGGACTAGCTGTTTACGAGCAGTACTTC
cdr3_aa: CASSSGLAVYEQYF

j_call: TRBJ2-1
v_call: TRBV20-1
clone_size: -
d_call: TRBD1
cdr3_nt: TGCAGTGCTGAGCGGACAGGGATGAATGAGCAGTTCTTC
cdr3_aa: CSAERTGMNEQFF

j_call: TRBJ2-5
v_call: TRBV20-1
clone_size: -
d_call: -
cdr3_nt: TGCAGTGCTAGAGGAGGGGGATTCGGAGAGACCCAGTACTTC
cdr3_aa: CSARGGGFGETQYF

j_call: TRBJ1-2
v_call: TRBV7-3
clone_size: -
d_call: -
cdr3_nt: TGTGCCAGCAGCTTCCTACCCAACCGAGGCTACACCTTC
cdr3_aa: CASSFLPNRGYTF

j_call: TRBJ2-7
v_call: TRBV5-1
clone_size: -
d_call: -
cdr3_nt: TGCGCCAGCAGCTTGGAGGCAGGCAGCGACGAGCAGTACTTC
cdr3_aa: CASSLEAGSDEQYF

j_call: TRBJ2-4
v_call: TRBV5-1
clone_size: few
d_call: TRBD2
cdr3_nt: TGCGCCAGCAGCTTCGGCCCCTTTAGCGGGGGTCAACTAGCCAAAAACATTCAGTACTTC
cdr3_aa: CASSFGPFSGGQLAKNIQYF

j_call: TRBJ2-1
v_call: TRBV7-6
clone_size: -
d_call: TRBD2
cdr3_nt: TGTGCCAGCAGCTTAGAACCTGGGACTAGCGGGCTGAATGAGCAGTTCTTC
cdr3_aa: CASSLEPGTSGLNEQFF

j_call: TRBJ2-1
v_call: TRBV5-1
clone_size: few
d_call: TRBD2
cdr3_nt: TGCGCCAGCAGTGGGAATGGGGTAGTGCGTAGACTAGCGGAGCCCCCAAACTACAATGAGCAGTTCTTC
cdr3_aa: CASSGNGVVRRLAEPPNYNEQFF

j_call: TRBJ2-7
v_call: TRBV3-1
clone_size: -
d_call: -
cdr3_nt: TGTGCCAGCAGCCCCGGGAGCGGGCCCTCCTACGAGCAGTACTTC
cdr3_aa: CASSPGSGPSYEQYF

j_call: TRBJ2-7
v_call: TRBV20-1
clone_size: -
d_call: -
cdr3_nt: TGCAGTGCTAGAGGGGGCCAGGGTAACCCCTACGAGCAGTACTTC
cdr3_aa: CSARGGQGNPYEQYF

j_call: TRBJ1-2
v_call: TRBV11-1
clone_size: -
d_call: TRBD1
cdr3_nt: TGTGCCAGCAGCGACACGGGCGGGACAGGGGGCGACGACTATGGCTACACCTTC
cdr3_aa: CASSDTGGTGGDDYGYTF

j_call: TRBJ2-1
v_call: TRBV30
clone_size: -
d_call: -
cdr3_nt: TGTGCCTGGAGTTCACAGGACAATGAGCAGTTCTTC
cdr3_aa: CAWSSQDNEQFF

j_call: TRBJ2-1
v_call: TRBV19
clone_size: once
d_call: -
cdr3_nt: TGTGCCAGTAGTATGGGGGTGGGCTACAATGAGCAGTTCTTC
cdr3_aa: CASSMGVGYNEQFF

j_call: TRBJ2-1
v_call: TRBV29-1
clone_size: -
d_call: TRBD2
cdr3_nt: TGCAGCGTTAAACTAGCGGGAGGGGTGAATGAGCAGTTCTTC
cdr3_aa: CSVKLAGGVNEQFF

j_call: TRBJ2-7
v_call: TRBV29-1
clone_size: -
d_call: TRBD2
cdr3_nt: TGCAGCGTTGAAGACGGGAGCGGGAGCTTCTACGAGCAGTACTTC
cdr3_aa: CSVEDGSGSFYEQYF

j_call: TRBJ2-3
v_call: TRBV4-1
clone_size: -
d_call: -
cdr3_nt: TGCGCCAGCAGCCCCAAACGGGACTCCGGCACAGATACGCAGTATTTT
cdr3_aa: CASSPKRDSGTDTQYF

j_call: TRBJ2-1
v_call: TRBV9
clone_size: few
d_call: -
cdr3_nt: TGTGCCAGCAGCGTAGATATAGCCGATTCACACAATGAGCAGTTCTTC
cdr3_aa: CASSVDIADSHNEQFF

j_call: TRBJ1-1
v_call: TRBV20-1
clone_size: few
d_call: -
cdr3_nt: TGCAGTGCTAGAGAGGAGGTGGAGGGATTTGAAGCTTTCTTT
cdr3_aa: CSAREEVEGFEAFF

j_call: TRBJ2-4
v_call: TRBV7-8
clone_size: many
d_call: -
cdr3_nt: TGTGCCAGCAGCTTAGCCCGGGCCAACCCCTTAGCCAAAAACATTCAGTACTTC
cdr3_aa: CASSLARANPLAKNIQYF

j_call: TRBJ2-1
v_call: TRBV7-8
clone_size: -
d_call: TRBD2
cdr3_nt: TGTGCCAGCAGCTCGACTAGCGGGTATTACAATGAGCAGTTCTTC
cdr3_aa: CASSSTSGYYNEQFF

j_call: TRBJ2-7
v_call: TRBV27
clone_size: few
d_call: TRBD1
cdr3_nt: TGTGCCAGCAGTTCATTGACACAGGGGCACGAGCAGTACTTC
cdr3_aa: CASSSLTQGHEQYF

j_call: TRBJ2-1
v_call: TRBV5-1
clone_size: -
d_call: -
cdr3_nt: TGCGCCAGCAGCAGGTGGGACCGTAGCTCCTACAATGAGCAGTTCTTC
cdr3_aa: CASSRWDRSSYNEQFF

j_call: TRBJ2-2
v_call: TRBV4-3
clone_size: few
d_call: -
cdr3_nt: TGCGCCAGCAGCCAAGCAAGCTACACCGGGGAGCTGTTTTTT
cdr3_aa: CASSQASYTGELFF

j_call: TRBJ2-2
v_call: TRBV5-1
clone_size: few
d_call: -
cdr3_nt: TGCGCCAGCAGCTTTTTAGGTACAGCGAACACCGGGGAGCTGTTTTTT
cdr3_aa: CASSFLGTANTGELFF

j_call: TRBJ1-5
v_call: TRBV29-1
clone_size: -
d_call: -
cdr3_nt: TGCAGCGTTGGGGGGGACAATCAGCCCCAGCATTTT
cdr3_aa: CSVGGDNQPQHF

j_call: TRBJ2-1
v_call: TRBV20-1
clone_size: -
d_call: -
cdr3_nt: TGCAGTGCCCCCCCGAAGCGGACCATCTCCTACAATGAGCAGTTCTTC
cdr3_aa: CSAPPKRTISYNEQFF

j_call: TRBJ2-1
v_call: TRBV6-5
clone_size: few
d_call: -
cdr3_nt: TGTGCCAGCAGTTACTCAGCGAGTGGAATGCAGTTCTTC
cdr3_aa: CASSYSASGMQFF

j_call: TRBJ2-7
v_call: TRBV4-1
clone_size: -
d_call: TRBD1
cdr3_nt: TGCGCCAGCAGCACCCGGACAGGGGAGGGCCTCCTACGCGAGCAGTACTTC
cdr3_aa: CASSTRTGEGLLREQYF

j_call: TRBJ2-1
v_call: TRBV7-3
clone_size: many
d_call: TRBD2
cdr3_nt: TGTGCCAGCAGCTTAATACTAGCGGTAAACAATGAGCAGTTCTTC
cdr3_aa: CASSLILAVNNEQFF

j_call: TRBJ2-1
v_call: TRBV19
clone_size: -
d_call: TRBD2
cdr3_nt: TGTGCCAGTAGAAGCAGACTAGCGGGAGTCTCCTACAATGAGCAGTTCTTC
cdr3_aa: CASRSRLAGVSYNEQFF

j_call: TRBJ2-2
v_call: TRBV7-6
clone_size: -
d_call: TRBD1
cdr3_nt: TGTGCCAGCAGCTTGACAGGGGGCTTATCCGGGGAGCTGTTTTTT
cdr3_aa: CASSLTGGLSGELFF

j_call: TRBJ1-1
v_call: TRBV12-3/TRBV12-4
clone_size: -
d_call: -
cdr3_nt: TGTGCCAGCGGGTCGCAAGCTTTCTTT
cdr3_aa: CASGSQAFF

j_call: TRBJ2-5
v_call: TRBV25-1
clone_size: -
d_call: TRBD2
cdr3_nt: TGTGCCAGCAGTGACTTGGGACTAGCGGATACGACCCAGTACTTC
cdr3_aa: CASSDLGLADTTQYF

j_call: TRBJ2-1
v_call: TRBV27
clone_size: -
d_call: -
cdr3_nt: TGTGCCAGCAGTTTATGGAGAGACAATGAGCAGTTCTTC
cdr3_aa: CASSLWRDNEQFF

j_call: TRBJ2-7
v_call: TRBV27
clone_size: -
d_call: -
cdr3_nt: TGTGCCAGCAGTTTTTCAGGGTCACTTACCTACGAGCAGTACTTC
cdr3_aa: CASSFSGSLTYEQYF

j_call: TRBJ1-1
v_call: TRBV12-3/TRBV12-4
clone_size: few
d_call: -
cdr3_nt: TGTGCCAGCAGGGCCACGAACACTGAAGCTTTCTTT
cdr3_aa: CASRATNTEAFF

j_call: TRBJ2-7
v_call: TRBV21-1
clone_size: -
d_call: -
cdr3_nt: TGTGCCAGCAGCACAGGGGGTTCCGCTAGCGGCCCTTCCTACGAGCAGTACTTC
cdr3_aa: CASSTGGSASGPSYEQYF

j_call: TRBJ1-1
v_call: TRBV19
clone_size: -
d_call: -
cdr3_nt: TGTGCCAGTAGTCTGACAGGTTTCAACACTGAAGCTTTCTTT
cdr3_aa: CASSLTGFNTEAFF

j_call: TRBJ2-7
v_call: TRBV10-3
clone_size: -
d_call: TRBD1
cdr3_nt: TGTGCCATCAGTGGCTCGAGGACAGGGGACTCCTACGAGCAGTACTTC
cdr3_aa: CAISGSRTGDSYEQYF

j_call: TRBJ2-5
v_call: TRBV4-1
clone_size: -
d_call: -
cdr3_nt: TGCGCCAGCAGCCAAGAAAGGGACGGTCAAGAGACCCAGTACTTC
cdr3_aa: CASSQERDGQETQYF

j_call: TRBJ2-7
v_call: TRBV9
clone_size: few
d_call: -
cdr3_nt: TGTGCCAGCAGCGTAGCGGGGTCTTCGAACTACGAGCAGTACTTC
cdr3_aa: CASSVAGSSNYEQYF

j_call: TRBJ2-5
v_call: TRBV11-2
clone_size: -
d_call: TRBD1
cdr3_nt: TGTGCCAGCAGCCACCACAGGGGGCGAAAGACCCAGTACTTC
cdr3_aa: CASSHHRGRKTQYF

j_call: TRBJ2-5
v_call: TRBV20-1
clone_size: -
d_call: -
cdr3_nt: TGCAGTGCTAGAGATAGGAGAGGGGCGGACGAGACCCAGTACTTC
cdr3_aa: CSARDRRGADETQYF

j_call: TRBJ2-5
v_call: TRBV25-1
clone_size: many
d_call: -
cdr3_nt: TGTGCCAGCAGTGAGCGGAGAGTAAGTGGAGAGACCCAGTACTTC
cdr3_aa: CASSERRVSGETQYF

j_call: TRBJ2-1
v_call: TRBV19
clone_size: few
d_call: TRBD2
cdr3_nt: TGTGCCAGTAGTATAAGCGGGAGGGCCTGGGAGCAGTTCTTC
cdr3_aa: CASSISGRAWEQFF

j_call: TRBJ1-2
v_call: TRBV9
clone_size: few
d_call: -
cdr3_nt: TGTGCCAGCAGCGTAGGACCGGGCCGGGGCTATGGCTACACCTTC
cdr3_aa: CASSVGPGRGYGYTF

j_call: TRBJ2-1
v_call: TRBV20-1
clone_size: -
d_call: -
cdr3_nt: TGCAGTGCACGTCCGATCCGGAAGGGTATAGACAATGAGCAGTTCTTC
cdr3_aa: CSARPIRKGIDNEQFF

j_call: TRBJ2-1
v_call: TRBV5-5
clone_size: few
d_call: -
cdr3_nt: TGTGCCAGTGCCTACAATGAGCAGTTCTTC
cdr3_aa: CASAYNEQFF

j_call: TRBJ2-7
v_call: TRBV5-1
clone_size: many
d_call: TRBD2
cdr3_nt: TGTGCCAGCAGTTTAGTAGCGGGAGCTTACGAGCAGTACTTC
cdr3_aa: CASSLVAGAYEQYF

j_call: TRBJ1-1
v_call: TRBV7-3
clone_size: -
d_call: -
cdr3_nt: TGTGCCAGCAGCTCTTTGGTGGGGGGCGCCCGGGTGAACACTGAAGCTTTCTTT
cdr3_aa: CASSSLVGGARVNTEAFF

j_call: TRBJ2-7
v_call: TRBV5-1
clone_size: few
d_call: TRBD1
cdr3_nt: TGCGCCAGCAGCCTGGAAACCGGGACAGGGGCGGGCTACGAGCAGTACTTC
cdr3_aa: CASSLETGTGAGYEQYF

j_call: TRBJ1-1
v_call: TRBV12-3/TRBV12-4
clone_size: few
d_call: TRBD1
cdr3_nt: TGTGCCAGCAGTTGGGTCCTAACAGGGGCGACTGAAGCTTTCTTT
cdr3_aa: CASSWVLTGATEAFF

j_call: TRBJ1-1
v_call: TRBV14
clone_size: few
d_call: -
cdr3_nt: TGTGCCAGCAGCGTACAGGGTTACACTGAAGCTTTCTTT
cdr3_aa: CASSVQGYTEAFF

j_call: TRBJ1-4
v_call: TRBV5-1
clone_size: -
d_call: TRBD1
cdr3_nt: TGCGCCAGCAACCGGGGACAGGGGACAGCTAATGAAAAACTGTTTTTT
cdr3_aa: CASNRGQGTANEKLFF

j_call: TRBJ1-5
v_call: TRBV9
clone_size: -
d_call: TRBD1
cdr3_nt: TGTGCCAGGGACAGGGGGCATCAGCCCCAGCATTTT
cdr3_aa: CARDRGHQPQHF